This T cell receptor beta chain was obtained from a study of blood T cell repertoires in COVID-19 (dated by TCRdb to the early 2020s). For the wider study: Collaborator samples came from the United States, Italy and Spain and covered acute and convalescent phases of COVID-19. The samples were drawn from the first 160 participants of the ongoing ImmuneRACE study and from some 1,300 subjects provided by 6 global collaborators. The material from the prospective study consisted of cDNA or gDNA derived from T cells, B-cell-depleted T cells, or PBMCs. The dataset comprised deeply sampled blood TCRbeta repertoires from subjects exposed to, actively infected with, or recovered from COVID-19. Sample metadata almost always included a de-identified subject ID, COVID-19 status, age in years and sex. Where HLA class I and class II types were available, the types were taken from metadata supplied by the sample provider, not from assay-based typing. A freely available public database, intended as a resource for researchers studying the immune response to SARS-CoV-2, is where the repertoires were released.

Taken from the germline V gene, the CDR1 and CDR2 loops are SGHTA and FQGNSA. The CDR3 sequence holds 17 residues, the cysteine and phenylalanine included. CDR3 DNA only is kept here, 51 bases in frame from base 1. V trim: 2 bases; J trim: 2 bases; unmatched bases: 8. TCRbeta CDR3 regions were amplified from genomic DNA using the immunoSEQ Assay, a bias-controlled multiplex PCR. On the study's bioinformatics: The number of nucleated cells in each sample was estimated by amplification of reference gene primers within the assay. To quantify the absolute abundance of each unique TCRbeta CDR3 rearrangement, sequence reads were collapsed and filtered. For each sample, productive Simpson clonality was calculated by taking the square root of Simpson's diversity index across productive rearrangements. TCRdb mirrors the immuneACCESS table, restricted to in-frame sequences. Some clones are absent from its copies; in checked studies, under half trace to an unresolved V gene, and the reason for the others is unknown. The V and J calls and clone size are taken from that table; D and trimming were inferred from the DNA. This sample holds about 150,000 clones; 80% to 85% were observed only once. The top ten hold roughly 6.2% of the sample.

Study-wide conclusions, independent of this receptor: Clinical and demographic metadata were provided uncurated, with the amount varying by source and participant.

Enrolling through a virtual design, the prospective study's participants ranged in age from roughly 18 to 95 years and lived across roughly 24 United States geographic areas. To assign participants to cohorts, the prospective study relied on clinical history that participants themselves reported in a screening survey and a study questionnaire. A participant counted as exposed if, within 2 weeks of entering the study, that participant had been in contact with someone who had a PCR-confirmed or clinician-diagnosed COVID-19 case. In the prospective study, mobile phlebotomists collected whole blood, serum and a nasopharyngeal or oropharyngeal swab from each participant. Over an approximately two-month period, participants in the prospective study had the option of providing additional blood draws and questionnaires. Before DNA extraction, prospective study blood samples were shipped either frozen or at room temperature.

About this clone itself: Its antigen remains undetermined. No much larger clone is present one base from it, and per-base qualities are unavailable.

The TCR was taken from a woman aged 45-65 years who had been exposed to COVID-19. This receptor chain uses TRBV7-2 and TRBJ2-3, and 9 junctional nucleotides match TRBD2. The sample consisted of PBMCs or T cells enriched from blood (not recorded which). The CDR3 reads CASSLLRLAGTTDTQYF. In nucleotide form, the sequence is TGTGCCAGCAGCTTACTTAGGCTAGCGGGGACCACAGATACGCAGTATTTT. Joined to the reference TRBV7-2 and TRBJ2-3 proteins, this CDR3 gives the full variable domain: GAGVSQSPSNKVTEKGKDVELRCDPISGHTALYWYRQSLGQGLEFLIYFQGNSAPDKSGLPSDRFSAERTGGSVSTLTIQRTQQEDSAVYLCASSLLRLAGTTDTQYFGPGTRLTVL.